The T cell receptor (beta chain) under discussion was sequenced for a study of OX40 agonist ivuxolimab in advanced cancers. Whole-study findings and limits: Partial responders at 0.1-3.0 mg/kg showed near-lowest clonal expansion.

Germline trimming cut 2 bases from V and 9 bases from J; bases unmatched to any gene: 5. Germline values: CDR1 LGHNA, CDR2 YSLEER. The CDR3 has 14 residues. As concerns this clone: Antigen: not known.

This table comes from immunoSEQ multiplex PCR, and its TCRdb copy is limited to in-frame clones, with some not included. The sample includes some 41,000 clones, 70% to 90% of them seen just once. The TCR comes from an adult with an advanced solid tumor such as melanoma, head and neck, liver or kidney cancer. The chain carries TRBV4-3 and TRBJ2-1, with 9 bases lining up with TRBD1. Source: CD4+ or CD8+ T cells sorted from blood, taken in a trial of the OX40 agonist ivuxolimab. Written as DNA, the CDR3 is TGCGCCAGCAGCCAATATTGGGGACAGGGTGAGCAGTTCTTC. It is translated as CASSQYWGQGEQFF.